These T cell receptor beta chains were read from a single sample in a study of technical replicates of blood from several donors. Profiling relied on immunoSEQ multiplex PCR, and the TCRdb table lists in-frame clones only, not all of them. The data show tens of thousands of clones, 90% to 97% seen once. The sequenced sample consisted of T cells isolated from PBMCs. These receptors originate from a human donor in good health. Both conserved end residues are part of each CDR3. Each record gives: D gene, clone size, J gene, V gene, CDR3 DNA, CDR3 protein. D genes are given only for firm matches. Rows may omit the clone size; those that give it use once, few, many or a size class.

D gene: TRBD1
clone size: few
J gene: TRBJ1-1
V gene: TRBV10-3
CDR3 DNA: TGTGCCATCAGAATGACAGGGGATAATGAAGCTTTCTTT
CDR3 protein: CAIRMTGDNEAFF

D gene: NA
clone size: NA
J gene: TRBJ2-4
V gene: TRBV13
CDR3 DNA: TGTGCCAGCAGCACCTCCGCCGGGGCCAAAAACATTCAGTACTTC
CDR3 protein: CASSTSAGAKNIQYF

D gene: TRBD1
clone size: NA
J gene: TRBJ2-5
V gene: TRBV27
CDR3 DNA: TGTGCCAGCAGTTCCCTACGGACAGGGGTAGGACAAGAGACCCAGTACTTC
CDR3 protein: CASSSLRTGVGQETQYF

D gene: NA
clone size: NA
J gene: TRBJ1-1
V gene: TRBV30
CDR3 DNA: TGTGCCTGGAGTGTACAGGGTCAAACTGAAGCTTTCTTT
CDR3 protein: CAWSVQGQTEAFF

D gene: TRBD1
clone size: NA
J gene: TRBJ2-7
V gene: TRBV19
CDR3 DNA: TGTGCCAGTAGCTACAGGGGGCAAGTCGGCGAGCAGTACTTC
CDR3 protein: CASSYRGQVGEQYF

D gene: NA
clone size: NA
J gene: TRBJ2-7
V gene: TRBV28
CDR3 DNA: TGTGCCAGCAGTCCCCAGAACAGGGTCAACGAGCAGTACTTC
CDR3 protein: CASSPQNRVNEQYF

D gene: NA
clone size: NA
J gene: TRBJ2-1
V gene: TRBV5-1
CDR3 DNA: TGCGCCAGCAGCGTAGATTACCGGGACAAAGGGGATGAGCAGTTCTTC
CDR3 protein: CASSVDYRDKGDEQFF

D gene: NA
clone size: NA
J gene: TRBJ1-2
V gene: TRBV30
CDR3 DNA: TGTGCCTGGAAAGGGGTAGTAATTCAACGGAGTGGCTACACCTTC
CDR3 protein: CAWKGVVIQRSGYTF

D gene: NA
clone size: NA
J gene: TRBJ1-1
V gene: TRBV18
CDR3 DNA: TGTGCCAGCTCAGAGTACACCGGGACTTGGAGGAACACTGAAGCTTTCTTT
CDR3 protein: CASSEYTGTWRNTEAFF

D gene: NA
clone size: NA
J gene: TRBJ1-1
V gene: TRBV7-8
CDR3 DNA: TGTGCCAGCAGCCACCTCTTAGCTGAAGCTTTCTTT
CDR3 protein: CASSHLLAEAFF

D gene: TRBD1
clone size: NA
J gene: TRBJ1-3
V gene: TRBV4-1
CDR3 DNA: TGCGCCAGCAGCCTTTGGCAGGGGGCTGAAAACACCATATATTTT
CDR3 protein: CASSLWQGAENTIYF

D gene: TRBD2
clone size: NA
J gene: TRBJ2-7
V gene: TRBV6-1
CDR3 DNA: TGTGCCAGCAGCAGTACTAGCGGCTACGAGCAGTACTTC
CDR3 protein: CASSSTSGYEQYF

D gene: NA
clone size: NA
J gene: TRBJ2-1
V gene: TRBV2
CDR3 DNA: TGTGCCAGCAGCCAGCATCTACAGGGAACCTCCTACAATGAGCAGTTCTTC
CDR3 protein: CASSQHLQGTSYNEQFF

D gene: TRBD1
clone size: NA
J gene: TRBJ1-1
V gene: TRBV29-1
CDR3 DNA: TGCAGCGTTACCACAGGGGGCTTCGCTGAAGCTTTCTTT
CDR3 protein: CSVTTGGFAEAFF

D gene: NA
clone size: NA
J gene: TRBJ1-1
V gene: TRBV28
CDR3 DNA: TGTGCCAGCAGTTCTCCCTCCGTTTCAGGGGTCACTGAAGCTTTCTTT
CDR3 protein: CASSSPSVSGVTEAFF

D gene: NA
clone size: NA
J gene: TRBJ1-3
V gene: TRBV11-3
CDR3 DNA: TGTGCCAGCACCGCAGGCGGGGGAGGTCACAACACCATATATTTT
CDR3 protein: CASTAGGGGHNTIYF

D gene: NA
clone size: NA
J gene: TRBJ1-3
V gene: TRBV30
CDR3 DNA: TGTGCCTGGAGCCCACAGGGAGTAGGAAACACCATATATTTT
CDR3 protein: CAWSPQGVGNTIYF

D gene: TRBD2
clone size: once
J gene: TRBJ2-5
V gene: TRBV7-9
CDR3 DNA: TGTGCCAGCACCCCCGGACTAGCGGGGGGCTTAGAGACCCAGTACTTC
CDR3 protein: CASTPGLAGGLETQYF

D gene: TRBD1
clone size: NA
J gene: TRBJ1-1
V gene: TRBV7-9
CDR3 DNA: TGTGCCAGCAGCGACACCGGGACAGGGGTTACTGAAGCTTTCTTT
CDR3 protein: CASSDTGTGVTEAFF

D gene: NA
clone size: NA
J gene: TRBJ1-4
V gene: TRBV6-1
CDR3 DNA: TGTGCCAGCAGTGCGAATATTCCAGGATCAGGAGAAAAACTGTTTTTT
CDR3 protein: CASSANIPGSGEKLFF

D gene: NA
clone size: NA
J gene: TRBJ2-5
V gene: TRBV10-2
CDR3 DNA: TGCGCCAGCACGCCTGCCGGAGAGACCCAGTACTTC
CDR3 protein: CASTPAGETQYF

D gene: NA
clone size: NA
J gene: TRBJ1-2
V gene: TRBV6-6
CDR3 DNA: TGTGCCAGCAGTTACGAGGGTAACTATGGCTACACCTTC
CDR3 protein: CASSYEGNYGYTF

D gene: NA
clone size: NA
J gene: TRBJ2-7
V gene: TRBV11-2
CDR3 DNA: TGTGCCAGCAGCTTAGTCCCCAGGGACGAGCAGTACTTC
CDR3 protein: CASSLVPRDEQYF